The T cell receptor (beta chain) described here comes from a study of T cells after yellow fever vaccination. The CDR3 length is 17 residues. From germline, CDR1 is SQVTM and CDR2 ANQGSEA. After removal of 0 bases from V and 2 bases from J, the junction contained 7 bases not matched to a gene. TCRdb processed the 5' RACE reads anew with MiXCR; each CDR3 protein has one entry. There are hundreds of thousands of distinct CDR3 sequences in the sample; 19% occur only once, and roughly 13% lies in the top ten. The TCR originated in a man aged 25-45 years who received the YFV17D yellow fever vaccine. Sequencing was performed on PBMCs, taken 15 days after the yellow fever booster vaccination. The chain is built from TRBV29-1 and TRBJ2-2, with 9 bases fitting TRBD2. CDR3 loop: CSVEDGEREENTGELFF. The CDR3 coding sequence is TGCAGCGTTGAAGATGGCGAGCGGGAGGAAAACACCGGGGAGCTGTTTTTT.